Presented here are 7 T cell receptor beta chains from one specimen sequenced in a study of cytomegalovirus exposure and HLA in healthy donors. It was with 60 Vbeta and 13 Jbeta primers that the PCR ran. The repertoire was sequenced with immunoSEQ multiplex PCR; TCRdb's copy has only in-frame clones and lacks some. The table shows approximately 130,000 clones, with around 77% occurring only once. Sequences were obtained from PBMCs. Receptors originate from a man aged 45-65 years in good health and CMV-seronegative.

This clone was counted only a few times. This chain joins TRBV19 and TRBJ2-1, with 7 positions matching TRBD1. V lost 5 bases, J lost 3 bases, and 10 bases stayed unmatched. Germline assignment: CDR1 LNHDA and CDR2 SQIVND (reference sequence). The CDR3 loop spans 16 amino acids. The CDR3 region is CASSPKGQNLYNEQFF. CDR3 bases: TGTGCCAGTAGTCCCAAGGGACAGAACCTCTACAATGAGCAGTTCTTC.

The chain combines TRBV4-3 with TRBJ2-1; no firm D call. CDR3 length equals 13 residues. The ends were cut back, 0 bases at V and 10 bases at J, with 10 bases in the middle. Germline CDR1 LGHNA, CDR2 YSLEER. The CDR3 bases are TGCGCCAGCAGCCAAGATCGGCGAGGAGAGCAGTTCTTC. This sequence encodes CASSQDRRGEQFF.

The chain combines TRBV2 with TRBJ1-1, with a weak D call TRBD1 (5 bases). In germline, CDR1 is SNHLY, CDR2 FYNNEI. Deletions cut 3 bases from V and 0 bases from J, with 14 bases between. This CDR3 is built from 16 residues. This CDR3 is CASSEQGRTMNTEAFF. Here the CDR3 DNA reads TGTGCCAGCAGTGAGCAGGGAAGAACCATGAACACTGAAGCTTTCTTT.

The J gene is TRBJ1-5, the V gene TRBV28; D is unclear. The length of the CDR3 is 12 residues. Germline V lookup: CDR1 MDHEN, CDR2 SYDVKM. Trimming left V 8 bases short and J 6 bases short, with 11 bases between. CDR3 amino acids: CASQPGSQPQHF. CDR3 coding DNA: TGTGCCAGCCAACCCGGGAGTCAGCCCCAGCATTTT.

The chain combines TRBV5-1 with TRBJ2-1, with TRBD1 matching 7 bases. The germline gives CDR1 SGHRS, CDR2 YFSETQ. This CDR3 spans 15 amino acids. Unmatched junction bases numbered 3, after V lost 3 bases and J lost 0 bases. In DNA form, the CDR3 reads TGCGCCAGCAGCTCCCGGACAGGCTCCTACAATGAGCAGTTCTTC. Residues: CASSSRTGSYNEQFF.

This chain's CDR3 is CASSVGIGQMNQETQYF. The CDR3 DNA reads TGTGCCAGCAGCGTAGGTATCGGACAGATGAACCAAGAGACCCAGTACTTC. This chain links TRBV9 with TRBJ2-5; the D gene is possibly TRBD1 (6 bases). The V end lost 0 bases, the J end lost 0 bases, and 15 bases lay between the germline ends. Germline loops: CDR1 SGDLS, CDR2 YYNGEE. CDR3 length: 17 amino acids.

This clone was counted only a few times. CDR3 sequence: CASSRDRTYNEQFF. The CDR3 DNA sequence: TGCGCCAGCAGCCGCGACAGGACCTACAATGAGCAGTTCTTC. The chain links TRBV5-1 to TRBJ2-1; TRBD1 is a possible D gene (6 bases). This CDR3 spans 14 amino acids. The V and J ends lost 4 bases and 2 bases respectively, with 10 bases between them. Germline V gene lookup returns CDR1 SGHRS and CDR2 YFSETQ.